This T cell receptor (beta chain) emerged from a study of chemoradiotherapy in HPV16-positive cancers. The CDR3 runs 17 residues. The V segment lost 0 bases and the J segment 4 bases; nucleotides outside the gene matches: 5. The germline V gene has CDR1 SGHNT and CDR2 YYREEE (reference sequence). Clones were read by immunoSEQ multiplex PCR, and TCRdb kept only the in-frame ones, dropping some. The sample has tens of thousands of clones; about 89% are singletons. This clone was found once. Source: blood, taken from a patient who underwent chemoradiotherapy. V is TRBV5-4 and J is TRBJ2-7, with 15 bases identical to TRBD2. The TCR comes from a human donor with HPV-associated anogenital cancer. CDR3: CASSLGGTSGGLYEQYF. Here the CDR3 DNA reads TGTGCCAGCAGCTTGGGGGGGACTAGCGGGGGGCTTTACGAGCAGTACTTC.